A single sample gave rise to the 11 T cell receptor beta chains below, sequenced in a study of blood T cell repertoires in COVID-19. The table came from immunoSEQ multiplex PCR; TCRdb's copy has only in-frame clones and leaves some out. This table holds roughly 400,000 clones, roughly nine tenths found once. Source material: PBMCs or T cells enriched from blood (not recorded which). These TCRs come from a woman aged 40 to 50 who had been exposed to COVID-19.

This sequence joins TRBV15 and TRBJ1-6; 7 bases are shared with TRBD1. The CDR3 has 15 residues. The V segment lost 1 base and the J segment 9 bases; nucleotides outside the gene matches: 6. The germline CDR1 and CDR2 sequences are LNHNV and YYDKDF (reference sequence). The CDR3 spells CATSRAGGRFSPLHF. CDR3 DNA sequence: TGTGCCACCAGCAGAGCAGGGGGACGCTTTTCACCCCTCCACTTT.

The CDR3 sequence: CASRRTGKSTEAFF. The CDR3, as DNA: TGTGCCAGCAGACGGACAGGGAAGTCCACTGAAGCTTTCTTT. The V gene is TRBV5-5, the J gene TRBJ1-1; 8 bases match TRBD1. CDR3 length: 14 amino acids. V lost 5 bases and J lost 4; bases outside the gene matches: 7. Germline V gene data show CDR1 as SGHKS and CDR2 as YYEKEE (reference sequence).

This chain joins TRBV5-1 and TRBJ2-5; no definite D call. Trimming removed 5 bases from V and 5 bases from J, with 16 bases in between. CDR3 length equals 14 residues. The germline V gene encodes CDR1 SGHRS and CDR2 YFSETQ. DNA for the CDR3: TGCGCCAGCAGAGTTACACCTTCGAGGGAGACCCAGTACTTC. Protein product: CASRVTPSRETQYF.

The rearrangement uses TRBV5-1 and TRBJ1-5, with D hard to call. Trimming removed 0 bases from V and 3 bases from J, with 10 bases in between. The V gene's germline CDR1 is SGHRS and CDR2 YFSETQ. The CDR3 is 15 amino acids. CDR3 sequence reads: CASSLDGRTNQPQHF. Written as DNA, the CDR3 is TGCGCCAGCAGCTTGGACGGGAGAACCAATCAGCCCCAGCATTTT.

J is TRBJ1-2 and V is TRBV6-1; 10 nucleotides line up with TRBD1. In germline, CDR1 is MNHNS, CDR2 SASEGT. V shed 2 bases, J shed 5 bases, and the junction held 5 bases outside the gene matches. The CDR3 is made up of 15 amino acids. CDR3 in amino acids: CASSESVGQGYGYTF. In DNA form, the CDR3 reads TGTGCCAGCAGTGAAAGTGTGGGACAGGGGTATGGCTACACCTTC.

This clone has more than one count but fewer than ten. The CDR3 coding sequence is TGTGCCAGTAGTACCGCAGGGGGGTATCAGCCCCAGCATTTT. As protein: CASSTAGGYQPQHF. V usage is TRBV19 and J usage is TRBJ1-5; TRBD1 aligns across 7 bases. The length of the CDR3 is 14 residues. Per germline, CDR1 LNHDA and CDR2 SQIVND (reference sequence). V lost 4 bases, J lost 5 bases, and 5 bases stayed unmatched.

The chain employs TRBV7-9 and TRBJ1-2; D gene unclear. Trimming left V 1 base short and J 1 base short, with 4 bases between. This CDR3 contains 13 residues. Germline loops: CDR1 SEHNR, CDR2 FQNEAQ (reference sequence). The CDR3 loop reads CASSLGDNYGYTF. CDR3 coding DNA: TGTGCCAGCAGCTTAGGAGATAACTATGGCTACACCTTC.

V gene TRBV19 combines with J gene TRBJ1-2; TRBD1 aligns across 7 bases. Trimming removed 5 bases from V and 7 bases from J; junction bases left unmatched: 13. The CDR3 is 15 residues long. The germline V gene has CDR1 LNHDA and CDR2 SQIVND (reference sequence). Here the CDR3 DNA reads TGTGCCAGTAGTCCGCGGGACAGCACGCCAGGTGGCTACACCTTC. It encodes CASSPRDSTPGGYTF.

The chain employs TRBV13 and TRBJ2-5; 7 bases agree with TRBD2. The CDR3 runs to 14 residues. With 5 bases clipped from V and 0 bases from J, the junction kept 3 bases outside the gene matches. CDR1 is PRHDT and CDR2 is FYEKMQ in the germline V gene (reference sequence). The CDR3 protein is CASSRRGYQETQYF. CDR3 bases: TGTGCCAGCAGCCGGCGGGGGTACCAAGAGACCCAGTACTTC.

CDR3: CATSDFRLAGADTQYF. The CDR3 DNA sequence: TGTGCCACCAGTGATTTCCGACTAGCGGGAGCAGATACGCAGTATTTT. The chain uses TRBV24-1 and TRBJ2-3, with 12 positions matching TRBD2. Germline trimming cut 1 base from V and 4 bases from J; bases unmatched to any gene: 2. The germline CDR1 and CDR2 sequences are KGHDR and SFDVKD. The CDR3 is 16 amino acids.

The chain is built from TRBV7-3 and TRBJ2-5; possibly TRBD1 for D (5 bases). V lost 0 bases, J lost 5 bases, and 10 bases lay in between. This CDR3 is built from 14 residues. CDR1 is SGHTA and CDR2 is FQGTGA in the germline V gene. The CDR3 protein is CASSLTGQGETQYF. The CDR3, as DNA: TGTGCCAGCAGCTTAACCGGGCAGGGTGAGACCCAGTACTTC.